This T cell receptor (beta chain) was captured by sequencing in a study of T cells in Graves' hyperthyroidism and ophthalmopathy (dated by TCRdb to between 2019 and 2020). About the study as a whole: Peripheral blood was sampled at the time of initial diagnosis, prior to any treatment. To identify distinguishing TCR V-J signatures, a discovery cohort of some 99 patients was used, comprising 43 with Graves' ophthalmopathy and under 60 with stable Graves' hyperthyroidism. Whether ophthalmopathy could be predicted prospectively was tested in an independent validation cohort made up of approximately 19 hyperthyroidism patients plus 17 patients who later progressed to ophthalmopathy. The 90 to 100 discovery patients were randomly divided into training and test sets at a 7:3 ratio. The study also compared thyroid tissue and blood T-cell repertoires from 6 or 7 Graves' hyperthyroidism patients. Once sampling was done, hyperthyroidism patients were given methimazole at a starting dose of 30 mg daily, whereas ophthalmopathy patients were given high-dose intravenous methylprednisolone. TCR Vbeta CDR3 sequencing of roughly 140 peripheral blood samples (approximately 44 ophthalmopathy, under 80 hyperthyroidism and approximately 17 progressor patients) is reported in the paper. Beyond this particular receptor, the publication reports: In validation, progression to ophthalmopathy was predicted by the model with nearly 71% sensitivity and 72.22% specificity, a median of roughly 6 months before onset. Sample size was not statistically predetermined, and investigators were not blinded to group allocation. Most expanded thyroid clonotypes (frequency above 0.001) were also detected in blood, a finding suggesting that blood repertoires may reflect thyroid immune responses. In cross-validation, a model built on a 13 V-J signature told ophthalmopathy apart from stable hyperthyroidism with 87.88% sensitivity and approximately 81% specificity, and in testing the same model reached 80%/75%.

The CDR3 measures 15 amino acids from cysteine to phenylalanine. Just CDR3 DNA is preserved here, 45 bases in frame from base 1. Hyperthyroidism patients were newly diagnosed, with disease duration under 2 months, and aged 18 to 65 years. Patients with uncontrolled infections, other autoimmune diseases, pregnancy or lactation were excluded. Diagnoses were established on the basis of clinical symptoms, serum thyroxine and TRAb, thyroid ultrasound, and orbital computed tomography. Blood from progressor patients was collected at the time of first diagnosis with hyperthyroidism, before any ophthalmopathy symptoms had appeared. PBMCs were isolated from about 9.1 ml of fresh peripheral blood by Ficoll-Paque density gradient centrifugation. Progressor patients were initially diagnosed with Graves' hyperthyroidism and developed ophthalmopathy during follow-up. Total RNA was extracted using Trizol reagent, and RNA quality was assessed on an Agilent 2100 Bioanalyzer.

There are many counts of this clonotype. Its antigen is unknown. It has no much larger one-base neighbor in the sample; base qualities were not kept. The TCR beta CDR3 regions were amplified from RNA transcripts. The TCR CDR3 was subjected to a first round of RT-PCR using the HTBI primer set and the Qiagen OneStep RT-PCR kit. Libraries were constructed in a second round of multiplex PCR, after which size selection and purification were performed. Paired-end sequencing of the libraries was performed with 100 bp reads on an Illumina HiSeq2000. The study's processing was this. SOAPnuke was used to process the raw data, throwing out any read that contained adapters or uncalled bases, had a mean Phred below 15, or lacked an exact constant-primer or identifier match. COPE v1.2.5 was used to merge high-quality paired reads, and clonotypes were defined as unique nucleotide sequences. MiTCR v1.1 was used to align the clonotypes against IMGT TRBV, TRBD and TRBJ reference segments. The analysis included only V-J combinations with a frequency above 0.0001, which together covered around 99% of the repertoires. A TCS score was defined as the ratio between F50 (clonal expansion) and ExV (chaos), using BLOSUM62-based TCRdist between CDR3 peptides within each V-J. Welch's t-statistics and random forest reduced just over 500 V-J features to about 12, which were used in a naive Bayes classifier (R e1071). TCRdb ran its own pipeline on the public reads, namely fastp trimming at Q25 and MiXCR clone calling, and kept in-frame beta chains. Rows merge per CDR3 protein into single entries with the most common DNA and genes. What appears here as the V and J calls and clone size reflects TCRdb's work, not the paper's. The sample contains hundreds of thousands of distinct CDR3 sequences, 11% to 15% of them found a single time. The biggest ten clones account for more than 4.5% of the sample.

The V gene is TRBV3-2 and the J gene is TRBJ1-6. TRBV3-2 is a pseudogene locus. This receptor was taken from a woman younger than 45 with Graves' hyperthyroidism that later progressed to Graves' ophthalmopathy. The sequenced sample was blood. The DNA sequence reads TGTGCCAGCAGCCAAGATCGACCGTGGAATTCACCCCTCCACTTT. This encodes CASSQDRPWNSPLHF.